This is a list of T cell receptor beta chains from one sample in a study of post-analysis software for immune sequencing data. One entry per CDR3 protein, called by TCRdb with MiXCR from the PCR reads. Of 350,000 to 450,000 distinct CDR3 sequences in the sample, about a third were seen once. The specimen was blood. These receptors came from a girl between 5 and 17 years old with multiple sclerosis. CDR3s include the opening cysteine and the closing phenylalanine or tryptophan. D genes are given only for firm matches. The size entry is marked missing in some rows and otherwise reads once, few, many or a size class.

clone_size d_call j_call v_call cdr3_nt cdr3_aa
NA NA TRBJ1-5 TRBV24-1 TGTGCCACCCCCCTGGGTTTTCGCGTTCAGCCCCAGCATTTT CATPLGFRVQPQHF
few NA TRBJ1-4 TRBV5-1 TGCGCCAGCAGCTTGGCCGGGAGGGGGAACGATGAAAAACTGTTTTTT CASSLAGRGNDEKLFF
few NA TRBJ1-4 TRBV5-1 TGCGCCAGCAGCTTGACGGTGACATCAAATGAAAAACTGTTTTTT CASSLTVTSNEKLFF
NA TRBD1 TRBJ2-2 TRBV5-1 TGCGCCAGTAGCTTGGTGGCCGGGACAGGGGGCACCGGGGAGCTGTTTTTT CASSLVAGTGGTGELFF
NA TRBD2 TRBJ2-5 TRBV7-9 TGTGCCAGCAGCTCACGGACTAGCGGGGCCCCTCAAGAGACCCAGTACTTC CASSSRTSGAPQETQYF
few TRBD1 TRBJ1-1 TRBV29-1 TGCAGCGCCGAGGACAGGAATACTGAAGCTTTCTTT CSAEDRNTEAFF
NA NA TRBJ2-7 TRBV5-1 TGCGCCAGCAGCGGGGGGGACATTTCCTACGAGCAGTACTTC CASSGGDISYEQYF
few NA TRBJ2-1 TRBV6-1 TGTGCCAGCAGTGCCAGGGGCTCCTACAATGAGCAGTTCTTC CASSARGSYNEQFF
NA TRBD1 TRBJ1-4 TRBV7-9 TGTGCCAGCAGCTTAACCAGGGGGCCTGAAAAACTGTTTTTT CASSLTRGPEKLFF
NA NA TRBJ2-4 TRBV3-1 TGTGCCAGCAGCCAGACAGGGAGGCTCACCAAAAACATTCAGTACTTC CASSQTGRLTKNIQYF
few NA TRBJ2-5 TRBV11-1 TGTGCCAGCAGCGAATTTGTCGGGGCAGGGTGGACGACCCAGTACTTC CASSEFVGAGWTTQYF
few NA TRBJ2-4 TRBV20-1 TGCAGTGCTAGGCAACAGGGTAAAAACATTCAGTACTTC CSARQQGKNIQYF
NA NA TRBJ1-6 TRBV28 TGTGCCAGCAATTTAATCGGCCGACCCCTCCACTTT CASNLIGRPLHF
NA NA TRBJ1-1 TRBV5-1 TGCGCCAGCAGCTTGGAGATGGGGGGTGAAGCTTTCTTT CASSLEMGGEAFF
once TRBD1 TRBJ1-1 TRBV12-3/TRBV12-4 TGTGCCAGCAGTTCAACGGACAGGGGGCCCACTGAAGCTTTCTTT CASSSTDRGPTEAFF
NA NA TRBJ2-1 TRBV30 TGTGCCTGGACCAGGGGCCGCGGAAGTGAGCAGTTCTTC CAWTRGRGSEQFF
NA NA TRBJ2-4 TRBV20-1 TGCAGTGTTAAGAGGGGTCGGTCAACCTTAGCCAAAAACATTCAGTACTTC CSVKRGRSTLAKNIQYF
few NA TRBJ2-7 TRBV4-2 TGTGCCAGCAGCCAGGGCGGGGAAGGATACGAGCAGTACTTC CASSQGGEGYEQYF
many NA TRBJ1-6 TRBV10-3 TGTGCCATCAGTGAGCGAAAAGTGGAGAGTTCACCCCTCCACTTT CAISERKVESSPLHF
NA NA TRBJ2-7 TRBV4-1 TGCGCCAGCAGCCAAGTAGGCAGGGGAAAAAACGAGCAGTACTTC CASSQVGRGKNEQYF
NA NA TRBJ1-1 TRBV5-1 TGCGCCAGTAAGGGGACCTGGAACACTGAAGCTTTCTTT CASKGTWNTEAFF
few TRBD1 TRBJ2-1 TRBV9 TGTGCCAGCAGCCTTCGGACAGGTAGTCCCTTTATCTACAATGAGCAGTTCTTC CASSLRTGSPFIYNEQFF
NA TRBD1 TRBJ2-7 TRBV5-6 TGTGCCAGCAGCACCGGACAGGGTCTAAAGCAGTACTTC CASSTGQGLKQYF
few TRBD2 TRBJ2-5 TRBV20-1 TGCAGTGCTTTCGGACTAGCGGGGATAAGGGAGACCCAGTACTTC CSAFGLAGIRETQYF
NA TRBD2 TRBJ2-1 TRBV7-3 TGTGCCAGCAGCGCGGCTAGCGGGGGGGGGTACAATGAGCAGTTCTTC CASSAASGGGYNEQFF
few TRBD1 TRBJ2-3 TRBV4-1 TGCGCCAGCAGCCAAGAAAGGACAGGGGGCACAGATACGCAGTATTTT CASSQERTGGTDTQYF
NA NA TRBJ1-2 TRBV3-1 TGTGCCAGCAGCCAATTCCCTCGGACGGGCTATGGCTACACCTTC CASSQFPRTGYGYTF
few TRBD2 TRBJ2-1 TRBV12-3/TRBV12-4 TGTGCCAGCAGTCCGGGGACTAGCGGGGGGGCGGGTGAGCAGTTCTTC CASSPGTSGGAGEQFF
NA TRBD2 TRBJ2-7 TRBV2 TGTGCCAGTAGACTAGCGGGGGACCAGCAGTACTTC CASRLAGDQQYF
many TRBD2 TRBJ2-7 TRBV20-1 TGCAGTGCTAGTATACTAGCGGGGGGGCTCTCGGGAGAGCAGTACTTC CSASILAGGLSGEQYF
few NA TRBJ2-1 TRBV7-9 TGTGCCAGCAGCTTTGGCGTGGGGCAGTTCTTC CASSFGVGQFF
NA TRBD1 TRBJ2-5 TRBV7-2 TGTGCCTGCAGCTCTTACAGGGGGCGCGGGACCCAGTACTTC CACSSYRGRGTQYF
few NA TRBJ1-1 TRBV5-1 TGCGCCAGCCACGAGGGCGGAGGCAACACTGAAGCTTTCTTT CASHEGGGNTEAFF
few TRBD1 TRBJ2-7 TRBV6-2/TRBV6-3 TGTGCCAGCAGACGGGGACAGGGGGCGCGAAGCGAGCAGTACTTC CASRRGQGARSEQYF
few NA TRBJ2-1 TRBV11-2 TGTGCCAGCAGCCGTAGCGGCATCTCTTACAATGAGCAGTTCTTC CASSRSGISYNEQFF
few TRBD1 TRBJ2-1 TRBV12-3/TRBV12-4 TGTGCCAGCAGTTCTAGACAGGGTGTATTGGATGAGCAGTTCTTC CASSSRQGVLDEQFF
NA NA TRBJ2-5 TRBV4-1 TGCGCCAGCAGCCCCCCATGGGGGGGGCGTAAGACCCAGTACTTC CASSPPWGGRKTQYF
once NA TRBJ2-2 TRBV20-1 TGCAGTGCTGGACAGCCCTCGAACACCGGGGAGCTGTTTTTT CSAGQPSNTGELFF
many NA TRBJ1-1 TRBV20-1 TGCAGTGCTAGAGGGAAACAGGGTTTCGCTGAAGCTTTCTTT CSARGKQGFAEAFF
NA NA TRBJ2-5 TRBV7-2 TGTGCCAGCAGCTTAGGCTCGATCGGGGGCCGCCAAGAGACCCAGTACTTC CASSLGSIGGRQETQYF
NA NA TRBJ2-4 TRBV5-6 TGTGCCAGCAGCTTGCGGGACCCCGTAAACATTCAGTACTTC CASSLRDPVNIQYF
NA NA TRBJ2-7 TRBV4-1 TGCGCCAGCAGCCAAGTTTCAGGTGGGCCCGCCTACGAGCAGTACTTC CASSQVSGGPAYEQYF
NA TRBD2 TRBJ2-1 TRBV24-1 TGTGCCACCAGTGATTTTAGCGGCGGGAGGAATGAGCAGTTCTTC CATSDFSGGRNEQFF
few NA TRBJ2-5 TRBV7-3 TGTGCCAGCAGCTTAATTGTCCGCCCCGGGGAGACCCAGTACTTC CASSLIVRPGETQYF
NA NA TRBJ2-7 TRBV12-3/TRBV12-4 TGTGCCAGCAGTTTGGGGACACCTCCCGAGCAGTACTTC CASSLGTPPEQYF
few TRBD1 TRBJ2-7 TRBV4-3 TGCGCCAGCAGCGACCGGGACAGGGGGAAATACGAGCAGTACTTC CASSDRDRGKYEQYF
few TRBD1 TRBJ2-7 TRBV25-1 TGTGCCAGCAGTGAATATCGGGACAGAGGCGAGCAGTACTTC CASSEYRDRGEQYF
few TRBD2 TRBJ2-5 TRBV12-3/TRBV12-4 TGTGCCAGCAGTCCGTTCGCGGGGGGCCGGGAGACCCAGTACTTC CASSPFAGGRETQYF
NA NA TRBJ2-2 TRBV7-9 TGTGCCAGCAGCTTAGCTTGGCAGGACCCCGGGGAGCTGTTTTTT CASSLAWQDPGELFF
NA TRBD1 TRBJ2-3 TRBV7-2 TGTGCCAGCAGCCCCCCAATACCGGACAGGGGCACAGATACGCAGTATTTT CASSPPIPDRGTDTQYF
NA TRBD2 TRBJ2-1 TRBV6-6 TGTGCCAGCAGTCGGACTAGCGGGGGCCCCTACAATGAGCAGTTCTTC CASSRTSGGPYNEQFF
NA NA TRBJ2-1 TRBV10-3 TGTGCCGGCCGCCGGACGGGAGACAATGAGCAGTTCTTC CAGRRTGDNEQFF
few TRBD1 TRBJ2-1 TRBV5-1 TGCGCCAGCAGCTTCGGACAGGGCCTATACAATGAGCAGTTCTTC CASSFGQGLYNEQFF
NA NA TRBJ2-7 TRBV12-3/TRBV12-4 TGTGCCAGCAGCGCCCTCCCCTACGAGCAGTACTTC CASSALPYEQYF
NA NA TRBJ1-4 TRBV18 TGTGCCAGCTCATTTCGACCCGCAACTAATGAAAAACTGTTTTTT CASSFRPATNEKLFF
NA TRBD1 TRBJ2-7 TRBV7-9 TGTGCCAGCAGCTTAGCGAGGGGGCTAAAATACGAGCAGTACTTC CASSLARGLKYEQYF
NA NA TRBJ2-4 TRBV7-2 TGTGCCAGCAGCCGGGATGGATTAGCCAAAAACATTCAGTACTTC CASSRDGLAKNIQYF